Below are 27 T cell receptor beta chains sequenced from a single sample in a study of blood T cell repertoires in COVID-19. Profiled with immunoSEQ multiplex PCR; TCRdb holds only in-frame clones, not every one. The sample holds some 100,000 clones; 70% to 80% are singletons and the top ten take around an eighth. The sample was peripheral blood. The source is a woman in her 70s with acute or convalescent COVID-19.

The rearrangement joins TRBV11-2 to TRBJ2-3, with D possibly matching TRBD2 (6 bases). This CDR3 contains 15 residues. V was pared by 3 bases and J by 6 bases, with 16 bases between. Germline loops: CDR1 SGHAT, CDR2 FQNNGV. The CDR3, as DNA: TGTGCCAGCAGCTTGAGTCTCGGCGGGACTGATACGCAGTATTTT. This gives the protein CASSLSLGGTDTQYF.

The sample holds a few counts of this clone. J is TRBJ1-4 and V is TRBV19; TRBD1 aligns across 8 bases. Germline assignment: CDR1 LNHDA and CDR2 SQIVND (reference sequence). CDR3 length: 14 residues. The J segment lost 5 bases and the V segment lost 6 bases, leaving 5 bases of the junction unmatched. For the CDR3, the DNA is TGTGCCAGTAGGGACAGGGCTGGGAATGAAAAACTGTTTTTT. Its protein product is CASRDRAGNEKLFF.

The V and J genes are TRBV6-5 and TRBJ2-3; D possibly corresponds to TRBD1 (5 bases). The V end was cut by 7 bases, the J end by 6 bases, with 8 bases between. Looked up from germline, CDR1 is MNHEY and CDR2 is SVGAGI. This CDR3 region has 11 residues. CDR3 DNA: TGTGCCAGCACAGGGTTGGATACGCAGTATTTT. Translating gives CASTGLDTQYF.

The count of this clone is one. The chain uses TRBV11-2 and TRBJ1-2, with a tentative D call TRBD1 (5 bases). From germline, CDR1 is SGHAT and CDR2 FQNNGV. CDR3 size: 14 residues. The germline V and J ends were trimmed by 6 bases and 4 bases, with 15 bases remaining between them. For the CDR3, the DNA is TGTGCCAGCAGTCCGGACACAGGTGGCTATGGCTACACCTTC. Protein sequence: CASSPDTGGYGYTF.

This clone appeared many times. The chain combines TRBV5-5 with TRBJ2-1; 13 bases map to TRBD2. Germline CDR1 is SGHKS and CDR2 is YYEKEE (reference sequence). V dropped 3 bases and J dropped 5; count of bases not matched to a gene: 2. The CDR3 length is 15 residues. CDR3 nucleotide sequence: TGTGCCAGCAGCTCGACTAGCGGGGGGAACAATGAGCAGTTCTTC. This gives the protein CASSSTSGGNNEQFF.

CDR3 bases: TGTGCTAGTGGTTTACAGGGGGTCCAGCCCCAGCATTTT. It codes for CASGLQGVQPQHF. The chain recombines TRBV12-5 with TRBJ1-5; TRBD1 aligns across 8 bases. Germline CDR1 and CDR2: LGHNT and FRNRAP. The CDR3 length is 13 residues. The J segment lost 7 bases and the V segment lost 3 bases, leaving 2 bases of the junction unmatched.

The table lists this clone with a count of one. Other DNA sequences in this sample translate to the same CDR3. The chain couples TRBV18 to TRBJ1-5; D gene ambiguous. The V and J ends lost 2 bases and 2 bases respectively, with 4 bases between them. The CDR3 spans 13 residues. CDR1 and CDR2 (germline): KGHSH, LQKENI. Here the CDR3 DNA reads TGTGCCAGCTCACCATCCGGCAATCAGCCCCAGCATTTT. Translated: CASSPSGNQPQHF.

The rearrangement uses TRBV12-3 or TRBV12-4 and TRBJ1-1; D is unclear. V was cut by 5 bases and J by 8 bases, with 12 bases left in between. The CDR3 length is 12 residues. The CDR3, as DNA: TGTGCCAGCAGTGCGGACTCCCCGGAAGCTTTCTTT. Translation gives CASSADSPEAFF.

The chain is built from TRBV11-2 and TRBJ2-1; 12 bases fit TRBD2. Germline CDR1 and CDR2: SGHAT and FQNNGV. Trimming cost V 3 bases and J 9 bases; bases outside gene matches: 6. The CDR3 runs to 15 residues. CDR3 nucleotides: TGTGCCAGCAGCTTTTCTAGCGGGGGGGTTAGTGAGCAGTTCTTC. It translates to CASSFSSGGVSEQFF.

This clone was detected only a few times. V usage is TRBV23-1 and J usage is TRBJ2-7; no reliable D call. TRBV23-1 carries the ORF label, with uncertain function. The V and J ends lost 8 bases and 2 bases respectively, with 16 bases between them. This CDR3 is 14 amino acids long. The CDR3 coding sequence is TGCGCCAGCGTTAGACACTTACCGACCTACGAGCAGTACTTC. It is translated as CASVRHLPTYEQYF.

This clone was seen only a few times. V and J are TRBV4-1 and TRBJ1-1; 9 bases map to TRBD1. After removal of 2 bases from V and 6 bases from J, the junction contained 7 bases not matched to a gene. The CDR3 runs to 15 residues. Germline values: CDR1 MGHRA, CDR2 YSYEKL. This CDR3 is CASSQTQTGGPEAFF. The CDR3 DNA is TGCGCCAGCAGCCAAACACAGACAGGGGGACCTGAAGCTTTCTTT.

This chain connects TRBV29-1 to TRBJ2-1; 8 nucleotides align to TRBD2. V trimming: 3 bases; J trimming: 2 bases; junction bases outside the gene matches: 3. The CDR3 loop spans 14 amino acids. CDR1 SQVTM and CDR2 ANQGSEA come from the germline V gene. DNA for the CDR3: TGCAGCGTTGATAAAGCGGGGGCCTACAATGAGCAGTTCTTC. It specifies CSVDKAGAYNEQFF.

The chain uses TRBV28 and TRBJ1-3; D call uncertain. V was shortened by 7 bases and J by 0 bases, with 10 bases between the two germline ends. The CDR3 covers 14 residues. Germline values: CDR1 MDHEN, CDR2 SYDVKM. The chain's CDR3 is CASTDGSSGNTIYF. CDR3 nucleotides: TGTGCCAGCACTGACGGGAGCTCTGGAAACACCATATATTTT.

V is TRBV2 and J is TRBJ2-3, with 7 bases identical to TRBD1. The CDR3 contains 15 residues. The J segment lost 3 bases and the V segment lost 6 bases, leaving 9 bases of the junction unmatched. Per the germline V gene, CDR1 is SNHLY and CDR2 is FYNNEI. The CDR3 bases are TGTGCCAGCAGGACAAACAGGGGCGGTACAGATACGCAGTATTTT. As protein: CASRTNRGGTDTQYF. The variable domain in full, with the rest retrieved from reference TRBV2 and TRBJ2-3, is EPEVTQTPSHQVTQMGQEVILRCVPISNHLYFYWYRQILGQKVEFLVSFYNNEISEKSEIFDDQFSVERPDGSNFTLKIRSTKLEDSAMYFCASRTNRGGTDTQYFGPGTRLTVL.

The CDR3 sequence is CASSLLAGAPGDTQYF. The CDR3 nucleotides are TGCGCCAGCAGCTTACTAGCGGGGGCCCCCGGAGATACGCAGTATTTT. This chain uses TRBV5-1 with TRBJ2-3; 11 bases match TRBD2. V trimming: 2 bases; J trimming: 5 bases; junction bases outside the gene matches: 7. The CDR3 has 16 amino acids. Looked up from germline, CDR1 is SGHRS and CDR2 is YFSETQ.

The gene calls are TRBV6-5 and TRBJ2-1; TRBD1 is a possible D gene (7 bases). The germline CDR1 and CDR2 sequences are MNHEY and SVGAGI. The CDR3 is made up of 14 amino acids. V was clipped by 7 bases and J by 6 bases, with 16 bases between them. The CDR3 DNA sequence: TGTGCCAGCAAGGGGGGACAGTTGTTCAATGAGCAGTTCTTC. Translated: CASKGGQLFNEQFF.

V and J are TRBV6-1 and TRBJ1-5, with 8 bases lining up with TRBD1. V dropped 1 base and J dropped 7; count of bases not matched to a gene: 6. CDR1 and CDR2 (germline): MNHNS, SASEGT. The CDR3 loop spans 15 amino acids. The CDR3 reads CASSEVPDRGQPQHF. The DNA for the CDR3 is TGTGCCAGCAGTGAAGTCCCTGACAGGGGCCAGCCCCAGCATTTT.

J is TRBJ1-3 and V is TRBV30; D might be TRBD1 (6 bases). Germline CDR1 is GTSNPN and CDR2 is SVGIG (reference sequence). The CDR3 sequence is 14 residues long. Trimming cost V 4 bases and J 3 bases, with 13 bases left between them. This CDR3 is CAWKGGFGGNTIYF. In DNA, the CDR3 is TGTGCCTGGAAGGGGGGGTTCGGTGGAAACACCATATATTTT.

The V and J genes are TRBV30 and TRBJ1-2; no clear D. This CDR3 has 12 residues. Trimming took 1 base from V and 8 from J, leaving 11 bases between them. Germline V gives CDR1 GTSNPN, CDR2 SVGIG (reference sequence). This CDR3 is CAWSGTSGGYTF. The DNA of the CDR3 is TGTGCCTGGAGTGGAACGTCGGGAGGCTACACCTTC.

J is TRBJ2-3 and V is TRBV5-1, with 9 bases matching TRBD1. V shed 4 bases and J 9 bases; nucleotides not matched to a gene: 9. Germline V lookup: CDR1 SGHRS, CDR2 YFSETQ. The CDR3 is made up of 14 amino acids. CDR3 coding DNA: TGCGCCAGCAGCCCTAGGGACAGGGATTCAACGCAGTATTTT. Residues: CASSPRDRDSTQYF.

The rearrangement joins TRBV24-1 to TRBJ2-1, with D hard to call. The V end was cut by 2 bases, the J end by 6 bases, with 16 bases between. Looked up from germline, CDR1 is KGHDR and CDR2 is SFDVKD. CDR3 length: 16 amino acids. CDR3 sequence: CATSDSTPAPINEQFF. DNA for the CDR3: TGTGCCACCAGTGATTCTACTCCCGCCCCCATCAATGAGCAGTTCTTC.

This clone showed up just a few times. The rearrangement joins TRBV4-2 to TRBJ1-1, with a possible D match to TRBD1 (5 bases). The CDR3 covers 17 residues. In germline, CDR1 is LGHNA, CDR2 YNFKEQ. V was cut by 2 bases and J by 1 base, with 17 bases left in between. The CDR3 sequence is CASSQSSPGTANTEAFF. CDR3 DNA: TGTGCCAGCAGCCAATCAAGCCCCGGGACTGCGAACACTGAAGCTTTCTTT.

The chain couples TRBV19 to TRBJ1-1, with a tentative D call TRBD1 (5 bases). Germline V gives CDR1 LNHDA, CDR2 SQIVND (reference sequence). The V and J ends lost 6 bases and 0 bases respectively, with 8 bases between them. The CDR3 has 13 residues. CDR3 bases: TGTGCCAGTAGGGACAACATGAACACTGAAGCTTTCTTT. Residues: CASRDNMNTEAFF. The full variable domain, in which reference TRBV19 and TRBJ1-1 provide the parts outside the CDR3, is DGGITQSPKYLFRKEGQNVTLSCEQNLNHDAMYWYRQDPGQGLRLIYYSQIVNDFQKGDIAEGYSVSREKKESFPLTVTSAQKNPTAFYLCASRDNMNTEAFFGQGTRLTVV.

The CDR3: CASSVRGGAFHEQYF. DNA for the CDR3: TGTGCCAGCAGCGTTCGGGGGGGGGCTTTCCACGAGCAGTACTTC. The gene calls are TRBV5-4 and TRBJ2-7; 8 bases agree with TRBD2. After removal of 4 bases from V and 5 bases from J, the junction contained 11 bases not matched to a gene. Germline-derived CDR1 and CDR2 are SGHNT and YYREEE (reference sequence). The CDR3 has 15 amino acids.

This clone came up a few times. The rearrangement uses TRBV11-3 and TRBJ2-7; 7 bases match TRBD1. The germline V gene has CDR1 SGHNT and CDR2 YENEEA. The CDR3 length is 14 residues. V was clipped by 5 bases and J by 6 bases; unmatched bases: 10. For the CDR3, the DNA is TGTGCCAGCAGCCCGAAGGGGGCGCAGAGCGAGCAGTACTTC. Its protein is CASSPKGAQSEQYF.

This chain connects TRBV29-1 to TRBJ1-2; 7 positions agree with TRBD1. This CDR3 has 14 amino acids. Germline V gene lookup returns CDR1 SQVTM and CDR2 ANQGSEA. The V and J ends lost 3 bases and 7 bases, in that order; junction bases with no gene match: 11. The CDR3: CSVEGRQGTFGYTF. In nucleotides, the CDR3 is TGCAGCGTTGAGGGTAGACAGGGCACTTTTGGCTACACCTTC.

The rearrangement uses TRBV18 and TRBJ2-1; D possibly corresponds to TRBD1 (5 bases). The CDR3 consists of 16 residues. The V end lost 3 bases, the J end lost 0 bases, and 12 bases lay between the germline ends. Germline loops: CDR1 KGHSH, CDR2 LQKENI. The CDR3 sequence: CASSPTATSSYNEQFF. As DNA, the CDR3 is TGTGCCAGCTCACCGACAGCTACAAGCTCCTACAATGAGCAGTTCTTC.